These 5 T cell receptor beta chains were all obtained from the same sample, sequenced in a study of blood T cell repertoires in COVID-19. The protocol was immunoSEQ multiplex PCR, while the TCRdb copy is restricted to in-frame clones and leaves out a portion. The profile shows about 110,000 clones, around 86% of them singletons. Sequenced sample: peripheral blood. The receptors come from a woman in her seventies with acute or convalescent COVID-19.

The chain carries TRBV9 and TRBJ2-5; tentative D call: TRBD1 (5 bases). Trimming left V 0 bases short and J 4 bases short, with 7 bases between. CDR3 length: 13 residues. Germline values: CDR1 SGDLS, CDR2 YYNGEE. The CDR3 nucleotides read TGTGCCAGCAGCGTAGACCAGGGAGAGACCCAGTACTTC. This translates into CASSVDQGETQYF.

This rearrangement joins TRBV19 to TRBJ1-4; the D gene is possibly TRBD1 (6 bases). CDR3 length: 13 residues. The germline gives CDR1 LNHDA, CDR2 SQIVND (reference sequence). Trimming took 7 bases from V and 8 from J, leaving 14 bases between them. The CDR3: CASIGGKEEKLFF. The CDR3 nucleotides read TGTGCCAGTATAGGGGGAAAAGAAGAAAAACTGTTTTTT.

The table lists this clone with a few counts. The chain recombines TRBV27 with TRBJ2-5, with D perhaps TRBD1 (6 bases). The germline V gene has CDR1 MNHEY and CDR2 SMNVEV (reference sequence). The CDR3 loop spans 16 amino acids. The ends were cut back, 8 bases at V and 2 bases at J, with 21 bases in the middle. Here the CDR3 DNA reads TGTGCCAGCTCCTACAATGGGGGCTCCCTACAAGAGACCCAGTACTTC. This gives the protein CASSYNGGSLQETQYF.

V usage is TRBV7-9 and J usage is TRBJ1-1, with D unclear. Germline loops: CDR1 SEHNR, CDR2 FQNEAQ (reference sequence). V was pared by 5 bases and J by 2 bases, with 12 bases between. This CDR3 is 14 amino acids long. The CDR3 spells CASSPRGSNTEAFF. In DNA, the CDR3 is TGTGCCAGCAGCCCGAGAGGGAGCAACACTGAAGCTTTCTTT. Using reference TRBV7-9 and TRBJ1-1 for the parts outside the CDR3, the full variable domain is DTGVSQNPRHKITKRGQNVTFRCDPISEHNRLYWYRQTLGQGPEFLTYFQNEAQLEKSRLLSDRFSAERPKGSFSTLEIQRTEQGDSAMYLCASSPRGSNTEAFFGQGTRLTVV.

Regarding this clone: Its ends do not fully match the called genes, so a read error is possible. V usage is TRBV5-1 and J usage is TRBJ2-1; 9 bases align to TRBD2. Germline V CDR1 and CDR2: SGHRS, YFSETQ. The CDR3 has 13 residues. DNA for the CDR3: TGCGTCAGCAGCTTACTAGCGGGTTCTGAGCAGTTCTTC. This gives the protein CVSSLLAGSEQFF.